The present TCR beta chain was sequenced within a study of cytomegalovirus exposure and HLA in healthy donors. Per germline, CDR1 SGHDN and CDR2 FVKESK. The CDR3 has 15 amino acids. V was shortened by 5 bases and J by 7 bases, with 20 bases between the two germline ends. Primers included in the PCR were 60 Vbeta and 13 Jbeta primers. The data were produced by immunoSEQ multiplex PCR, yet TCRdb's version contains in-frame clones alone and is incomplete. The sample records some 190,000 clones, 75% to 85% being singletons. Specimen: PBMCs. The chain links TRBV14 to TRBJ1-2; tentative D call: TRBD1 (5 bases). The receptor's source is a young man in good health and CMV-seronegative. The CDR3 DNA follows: TGTGCCAGCAGCGCAGGTACATGGGGGACTCGTGGCTACACCTTC. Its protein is CASSAGTWGTRGYTF.